A selection of T cell receptor beta chains follows, all from one sample in a study of cytomegalovirus exposure and HLA in healthy donors. The assay was immunoSEQ multiplex PCR, and TCRdb's table has in-frame clones only and misses some. The sample lists just under 95,000 clones; 60% to 85% were seen once. The source material was PBMCs. Every receptor here comes from a man aged 45-65 years in good health and CMV-seropositive. CDR3s include the opening cysteine and the closing phenylalanine or tryptophan. The order of the fields is D gene, clone size, V gene, J gene, CDR3 DNA, CDR3 protein. D genes are given only for firm matches. Only some rows state a clone size, as once, few, many or a class for expanded clones.

D: -
size: -
V: TRBV4-3
J: TRBJ1-6
DNA: TGCGCCAGCAGCCAGGCCTCGCGGGGAGTGGGTTCACCCCTCCACTTT
CDR3: CASSQASRGVGSPLHF

D: -
size: -
V: TRBV19
J: TRBJ2-1
DNA: TGTGCCAGTAAGGAGTTGGGGGCGGGTGAGCAGTTCTTC
CDR3: CASKELGAGEQFF

D: -
size: -
V: TRBV2
J: TRBJ2-1
DNA: TGTGCCAGCAGTGAAACCCTAGCGAGGACCTACAATGAGCAGTTCTTC
CDR3: CASSETLARTYNEQFF

D: TRBD1
size: few
V: TRBV5-4
J: TRBJ2-7
DNA: TGTGCCAGCAGCGGGACAGGGGGCGGTGAAGACGAGCAGTACTTC
CDR3: CASSGTGGGEDEQYF

D: -
size: -
V: TRBV6-1
J: TRBJ1-2
DNA: TGTGCCAGCAGTGATTCTGCTAACTATGGCTACACCTTC
CDR3: CASSDSANYGYTF

D: -
size: -
V: TRBV5-1
J: TRBJ1-1
DNA: TGCGCCAGCAGCTTGTCTTTGGTAGGGGACACTGAAGCTTTCTTT
CDR3: CASSLSLVGDTEAFF

D: -
size: -
V: TRBV5-1
J: TRBJ1-1
DNA: TGCGCCAGCAGCTTAAGGGGAATTTCCACTGAAGCTTTCTTT
CDR3: CASSLRGISTEAFF

D: -
size: -
V: TRBV5-5
J: TRBJ2-7
DNA: TGTGCCAGCGCACAGGGACCCTACGAGCAGTACTTC
CDR3: CASAQGPYEQYF

D: -
size: -
V: TRBV4-3
J: TRBJ1-5
DNA: TGCGCCAGCAGCCAAGAAGGGTCCCGGGGAAAGAGCAATCAGCCCCAGCATTTT
CDR3: CASSQEGSRGKSNQPQHF

D: -
size: -
V: TRBV6-5
J: TRBJ1-5
DNA: TGTGCCAGCAGTTACAGCTACAATCAGCCCCAGCATTTT
CDR3: CASSYSYNQPQHF

D: -
size: -
V: TRBV5-1
J: TRBJ2-7
DNA: TGCGCCAGTACACTGGACAGCTACGAGCAGTACTTC
CDR3: CASTLDSYEQYF

D: -
size: -
V: TRBV5-1
J: TRBJ1-2
DNA: TGCGCCAGCAGCAGGAAACAGGGTGGGGTCGATGGCTACACCTTC
CDR3: CASSRKQGGVDGYTF

D: -
size: -
V: TRBV5-1
J: TRBJ1-2
DNA: TGCGCCAGCAGCTTGGCCAGGGACTTTAACTATGGCTACACCTTC
CDR3: CASSLARDFNYGYTF

D: -
size: -
V: TRBV27
J: TRBJ1-5
DNA: TGTGCCAGCAGTTTTAGGGGCGATAGCAATCAGCCCCAGCATTTT
CDR3: CASSFRGDSNQPQHF

D: TRBD2
size: -
V: TRBV19
J: TRBJ2-1
DNA: TGTGCCAGTAGTCTCGGACTAGCGGGGACCTACAATGAGCAGTTCTTC
CDR3: CASSLGLAGTYNEQFF

D: -
size: -
V: TRBV4-3
J: TRBJ1-4
DNA: TGCGCCAGCAGCCAAGGTGGAGGAACTAATGAAAAACTGTTTTTT
CDR3: CASSQGGGTNEKLFF

D: -
size: -
V: TRBV4-2
J: TRBJ2-3
DNA: TGTGCCAGCAGCCAACAGGGTCATATTAGCACAGATACGCAGTATTTT
CDR3: CASSQQGHISTDTQYF

D: TRBD2
size: -
V: TRBV9
J: TRBJ2-5
DNA: TGTGCCAGCAGCGTAGTGGAGCGGGGGGGCCGCGAGACCCAGTACTTC
CDR3: CASSVVERGGRETQYF

D: TRBD2
size: -
V: TRBV19
J: TRBJ2-7
DNA: TGTGCCAGTAGTACAAGCGGGAGACCCTACGAGCAGTACTTC
CDR3: CASSTSGRPYEQYF

D: -
size: -
V: TRBV27
J: TRBJ2-1
DNA: TGTGCCAGCAGTCCCCAGACAGTTTACAATGAGCAGTTCTTC
CDR3: CASSPQTVYNEQFF

D: -
size: -
V: TRBV19
J: TRBJ1-5
DNA: TGTGCCAGTAGTACATCCGGGACTGTACAGAATTTT
CDR3: CASSTSGTVQNF

D: TRBD1
size: -
V: TRBV6-1
J: TRBJ1-1
DNA: TGTGCCAGCAGTGAGTGGGACAGGGGGTCGGGGGCTGAAGCTTTCTTT
CDR3: CASSEWDRGSGAEAFF

D: -
size: -
V: TRBV28
J: TRBJ2-7
DNA: TGTGCCAGCAATCCAGGGATGTACGAGCAGTACTTC
CDR3: CASNPGMYEQYF

D: -
size: -
V: TRBV6-5
J: TRBJ2-7
DNA: TGTGCCAGCAGTTACTCTTCCCAGGGGTCCTCCTACGAGCAGTACTTC
CDR3: CASSYSSQGSSYEQYF

D: TRBD2
size: few
V: TRBV9
J: TRBJ2-7
DNA: TGTGCCAGCAGCGTCGGGGGGGTGTACGAGCAGTACTTC
CDR3: CASSVGGVYEQYF

D: -
size: -
V: TRBV6-1
J: TRBJ2-2
DNA: TGTGCCATCTGGGGTCCCCGGGATGGGGAGCTGTTTTTT
CDR3: CAIWGPRDGELFF

D: -
size: -
V: TRBV2
J: TRBJ2-5
DNA: TGTGCCAGCAGTCCTCAAGAGACCCAGTACTTC
CDR3: CASSPQETQYF

D: TRBD2
size: few
V: TRBV5-4
J: TRBJ2-3
DNA: TGTGCCAGCAGCTCACCTAGCGGGGGGGATACGCAGTATTTT
CDR3: CASSSPSGGDTQYF

D: -
size: -
V: TRBV10-3
J: TRBJ1-1
DNA: TGTGCCATCAGCGGTGGACAAGAAGCTTTCTTT
CDR3: CAISGGQEAFF

D: -
size: few
V: TRBV7-2
J: TRBJ2-3
DNA: TGTGCCAGCAGCTTAGCATCTGCGGGGACAGATACGCAGTATTTT
CDR3: CASSLASAGTDTQYF

D: -
size: -
V: TRBV7-2
J: TRBJ1-2
DNA: TGTGCCAGCAGCTTAGTGCGTGGTGGCTACACCTTC
CDR3: CASSLVRGGYTF

D: TRBD1
size: -
V: TRBV28
J: TRBJ1-2
DNA: TGTGCCAGCAGTCATACCCACCCGGGACAGTCCCCGGCGGGCTATGGCTACACCTTC
CDR3: CASSHTHPGQSPAGYGYTF

D: TRBD2
size: -
V: TRBV4-3
J: TRBJ2-3
DNA: TGCGCCAGCAGCCAACAACGTACCGGGACTAGCGGGGGGGCTAGCACAGATACGCAGTATTTT
CDR3: CASSQQRTGTSGGASTDTQYF

D: -
size: once
V: TRBV29-1
J: TRBJ1-1
DNA: TGCAGCGCACAGGGTGTGGACACTGAAGCTTTCTTT
CDR3: CSAQGVDTEAFF

D: -
size: -
V: TRBV25-1
J: TRBJ1-5
DNA: TGTGCCAGCAGGCCCCCGGGTTTCAATCAGCCCCAGAATTTT
CDR3: CASRPPGFNQPQNF

D: -
size: -
V: TRBV29-1
J: TRBJ2-5
DNA: TGCAGCGTTGAGGAGTCTAGGGGAGAGACCCAGTACTTC
CDR3: CSVEESRGETQYF

D: -
size: -
V: TRBV25-1
J: TRBJ1-2
DNA: TGTGCCAGCAGTGAAGGGCAGGTCTATGGCTACACCTTC
CDR3: CASSEGQVYGYTF

D: -
size: -
V: TRBV7-2
J: TRBJ2-5
DNA: TGTGCCAGCAGTTCCCAGGGTCAGGCCCAGTACTTC
CDR3: CASSSQGQAQYF

D: -
size: -
V: TRBV5-5
J: TRBJ2-1
DNA: TGTGCCAGCAGCTATGTAAACCGACAGGAGGAGCAGTTCTTC
CDR3: CASSYVNRQEEQFF

D: -
size: -
V: TRBV5-1
J: TRBJ2-2
DNA: TGCGCCAGCAGCTTGCGCCCAGGTCAGCACCCGGAGCTGTTTTTT
CDR3: CASSLRPGQHPELFF

D: TRBD1
size: once
V: TRBV5-4
J: TRBJ1-2
DNA: TGTGCCAGCAGCTTGAAAGGACAGGGATCGGATGGCTACACCTTC
CDR3: CASSLKGQGSDGYTF

D: -
size: -
V: TRBV6-4
J: TRBJ1-1
DNA: TGTGCCAGCAGTGACTCGCCGGGGAACACTGAAGCTTTCTTT
CDR3: CASSDSPGNTEAFF

D: -
size: once
V: TRBV11-2
J: TRBJ2-7
DNA: TGTGCCAGCAGCTTAGCCCTGGGTGGGGTTCAGGGAAACTCCTACGAGCAGTACTTC
CDR3: CASSLALGGVQGNSYEQYF

D: -
size: few
V: TRBV7-9
J: TRBJ2-2
DNA: TGTGCCAGCATCCAGCCCGGGGGAAACACCGGGGAGCTGTTTTTT
CDR3: CASIQPGGNTGELFF

D: TRBD1
size: -
V: TRBV7-9
J: TRBJ2-3
DNA: TGTGCCAGCAGCCCAGGGACAGGGGGCACAGATACGCAGTATTTT
CDR3: CASSPGTGGTDTQYF